One sample yielded the 16 T cell receptor beta chains listed below, sequenced in a study of blood T cell repertoires in COVID-19. Method: immunoSEQ multiplex PCR; TCRdb's copy keeps in-frame clones and lacks some. The sample records around 56,000 clones, 80% to 85% being singletons. Sequences were obtained from peripheral blood. The receptors were sampled from a woman older than 75 with active or convalescent COVID-19.

The rearrangement joins TRBV5-1 to TRBJ2-7, with 7 bases identical to TRBD2. This CDR3 contains 15 residues. Losses at the gene ends were 2 bases for V and 0 bases for J; bases not matched to a gene: 5. Germline lookup yields CDR1 SGHRS and CDR2 YFSETQ. DNA for the CDR3: TGCGCCAGCAGCTTAATAGCGGGCCCCTCCTACGAGCAGTACTTC. It encodes CASSLIAGPSYEQYF.

J is TRBJ2-2 and V is TRBV7-8, with a tentative D call TRBD2 (6 bases). This CDR3 comprises 15 residues. Trimming left V 8 bases short and J 0 bases short, with 13 bases between. Germline CDR1 is SGHVS and CDR2 is FQNEAQ. This CDR3 reads CASGVAVTNTGELFF. CDR3 coding DNA: TGTGCCAGCGGAGTAGCGGTAACGAACACCGGGGAGCTGTTTTTT.

Many counts were recorded for this clone. This chain connects TRBV7-9 to TRBJ1-1; no clear D. CDR1 and CDR2 (germline): SEHNR, FQNEAQ (reference sequence). The ends were cut back, 3 bases at V and 0 bases at J, with 14 bases in the middle. The CDR3 loop spans 16 amino acids. CDR3 DNA: TGTGCCAGCAGCTTCCCCAAGGCAGGCATGAACACTGAAGCTTTCTTT. It translates to CASSFPKAGMNTEAFF.

This sequence joins TRBV18 and TRBJ2-1, with 7 bases aligning to TRBD1. CDR3 size: 16 residues. The J segment lost 0 bases and the V segment lost 5 bases, leaving 7 bases of the junction unmatched. Germline loops: CDR1 KGHSH, CDR2 LQKENI. CDR3 in DNA: TGTGCCAGCTCATGGCTACAGGGGAGCTCCTACAATGAGCAGTTCTTC. Translation: CASSWLQGSSYNEQFF.

V and J are TRBV19 and TRBJ1-4; D is unclear. The CDR3 sequence is 16 residues long. The germline V gene encodes CDR1 LNHDA and CDR2 SQIVND (reference sequence). V lost 0 bases, J lost 0 bases, and 8 bases lay in between. CDR3 bases: TGTGCCAGTAGTATAGATCCCGGGACAACTAATGAAAAACTGTTTTTT. As protein: CASSIDPGTTNEKLFF.

V and J are TRBV27 and TRBJ1-1; no firm D call. This CDR3 region has 17 residues. Germline V gene sequence: CDR1 MNHEY, CDR2 SMNVEV (reference sequence). V was trimmed by 4 bases and J by 0 bases, leaving 18 bases between them. CDR3 protein: CASSSRRAPGMNTEAFF. CDR3 sequence (DNA): TGTGCCAGCAGTTCTCGGAGGGCCCCCGGGATGAACACTGAAGCTTTCTTT.

The chain joins TRBV13 to TRBJ1-1, with TRBD1 matching over 7 bases. CDR1 is PRHDT, CDR2 FYEKMQ, per germline (reference sequence). With V trimmed by 5 bases and J by 5 bases, 11 bases remained unmatched. The length of the CDR3 is 15 residues. CDR3 amino acids: CASSTRGDRETEAFF. The CDR3 DNA sequence: TGTGCCAGCAGCACTAGGGGTGACAGGGAGACTGAAGCTTTCTTT.

The rearrangement uses TRBV4-3 and TRBJ1-3, with D hard to call. V gave up 0 bases and J gave up 4 bases, with 10 bases separating them. This CDR3 comprises 15 residues. Germline CDR1 LGHNA, CDR2 YSLEER. The CDR3, as DNA: TGCGCCAGCAGCCAAGATTTTCTAGCCGGAAACACCATATATTTT. Amino acid sequence: CASSQDFLAGNTIYF.

V is TRBV6-1 and J is TRBJ2-5, with a weak D call TRBD1 (5 bases). Trimming stripped 1 base from V and 4 bases from J, with 13 bases between. The germline V gene encodes CDR1 MNHNS and CDR2 SASEGT. CDR3 length equals 15 residues. The DNA of the CDR3 is TGTGCCAGCAGTGAAGTTGACAGAACCGGAGAGACCCAGTACTTC. This translates into CASSEVDRTGETQYF.

This clone has only one observation. The chain is built from TRBV28 and TRBJ1-3, with D perhaps matching TRBD1 (6 bases). The CDR3 spans 16 residues. Trimming cost V 6 bases and J 0 bases, with 15 bases left between them. The germline V gene has CDR1 MDHEN and CDR2 SYDVKM. The CDR3 region has the DNA TGTGCCAGCAGGTACAGTGGGGGCCTCTCTGGAAACACCATATATTTT. Its translation is CASRYSGGLSGNTIYF.

V is TRBV5-4 and J is TRBJ1-1; a possible D gene is TRBD1 (6 bases). The germline V and J ends were trimmed by 4 bases and 4 bases, with 20 bases remaining between them. The CDR3 totals 16 residues. Germline CDR1 SGHNT, CDR2 YYREEE (reference sequence). CDR3 coding DNA: TGTGCCAGCAGCCCGCAACAGGGAACGTGGGGCACTGAAGCTTTCTTT. This codes for CASSPQQGTWGTEAFF.

This clone was found a few times. This rearrangement joins TRBV3-1 (or the pseudogene TRBV3-2) to TRBJ1-2; TRBD1 agrees at 7 bases. Trimming took 4 bases from V and 7 from J; bases not matched to a gene: 9. The CDR3 spans 14 residues. Per the germline V gene, CDR1 is LGHDT and CDR2 is YNNKEL (reference sequence). This CDR3 is CASSPKRQGTGYTF. The CDR3 DNA follows: TGTGCCAGCAGCCCTAAGAGACAGGGTACTGGCTACACCTTC.

This clone appeared a few times. The V call is TRBV7-9, the J call TRBJ2-3; TRBD2 agrees at 9 bases. V lost 1 base to trimming and J lost 3 bases; unmatched junction nucleotides: 11. CDR1 is SEHNR and CDR2 is FQNEAQ in the germline V gene (reference sequence). This CDR3 is built from 18 residues. The chain's CDR3 is CASSLGISGGSGTDTQYF. The CDR3 DNA reads TGTGCCAGCAGCTTAGGTATTAGCGGGGGTTCGGGAACAGATACGCAGTATTTT.

The chain joins TRBV18 to TRBJ1-2, with 12 bases lining up with TRBD1. Unmatched junction bases numbered 4, after V lost 0 bases and J lost 8 bases. This CDR3 spans 15 amino acids. Germline V gives CDR1 KGHSH, CDR2 LQKENI. Here the CDR3 DNA reads TGTGCCAGCTCACCACCGGGACAGGGGGCTGGAGGCTACACCTTC. Its protein is CASSPPGQGAGGYTF.

This chain connects TRBV29-1 to TRBJ1-1, with TRBD1 matching over 8 bases. Germline loops: CDR1 SQVTM, CDR2 ANQGSEA. The J segment lost 6 bases and the V segment lost 6 bases, leaving 9 bases of the junction unmatched. This CDR3 has 13 residues. CDR3 DNA sequence: TGCAGCGTGCAACAGGGGGTGGGGGCTGAAGCTTTCTTT. It is translated as CSVQQGVGAEAFF.

The gene calls are TRBV24-1 and TRBJ2-1, with D maybe TRBD2 (5 bases). CDR1 and CDR2 (germline): KGHDR, SFDVKD. Trimming took 1 base from V and 6 from J, leaving 12 bases between them. This CDR3 comprises 15 residues. This CDR3 is CATSDFRGPGNEQFF. Written as DNA, the CDR3 is TGTGCCACCAGTGATTTTCGCGGGCCAGGCAATGAGCAGTTCTTC.